This is a list of T cell receptor beta chains from one sample in a study of radiotherapy plus CTLA-4 blockade in lung cancer. The repertoire was sequenced with immunoSEQ multiplex PCR; TCRdb's copy has only in-frame clones and lacks some. This sample yields roughly 86,000 clones, of which around 83% are seen a single time; 0.82% belongs to the top ten. Sample: peripheral blood, taken from a patient treated with radiotherapy plus ipilimumab. The receptor set was obtained from a human donor with non-small cell lung cancer who had stable disease on radiotherapy plus ipilimumab. The CDR3 runs from the conserved cysteine through the conserved F or W. The D gene is left open where the match is weak. Size tells how often a clone was seen (once, few, many) or the class of an expanded clone, and some rows leave it out.

cdr3_aa: CATSGRQGNQPQHF
cdr3_nt: TGTGCCACCAGCGGTCGACAGGGGAATCAGCCCCAGCATTTT
clone_size: -
j_call: TRBJ1-5
d_call: TRBD1
v_call: TRBV15

cdr3_aa: CASSVGLRASGGSDTQYF
cdr3_nt: TGTGCCAGCAGCGTAGGGCTTCGGGCTAGCGGGGGTTCAGATACGCAGTATTTT
clone_size: -
j_call: TRBJ2-3
d_call: TRBD2
v_call: TRBV9

cdr3_aa: CASRADRGPSGNSPLHF
cdr3_nt: TGTGCCAGCAGGGCTGACAGGGGGCCTTCGGGTAATTCACCCCTCCACTTT
clone_size: -
j_call: TRBJ1-6
d_call: TRBD1
v_call: TRBV2

cdr3_aa: CASKPPGTANTEAFF
cdr3_nt: TGTGCCAGCAAACCTCCCGGGACAGCGAACACTGAAGCTTTCTTT
clone_size: -
j_call: TRBJ1-1
d_call: TRBD1
v_call: TRBV28

cdr3_aa: CASSLALHPGGETQYF
cdr3_nt: TGCGCCAGCAGCTTGGCGCTCCACCCGGGAGGTGAGACCCAGTACTTC
clone_size: -
j_call: TRBJ2-5
d_call: TRBD2
v_call: TRBV5-1

cdr3_aa: CASSLMGNYGYTF
cdr3_nt: TGTGCCAGCAGCTTAATGGGAAACTATGGCTACACCTTC
clone_size: -
j_call: TRBJ1-2
d_call: -
v_call: TRBV7-3

cdr3_aa: CASSWQGEGRGEQFF
cdr3_nt: TGTGCCAGCAGCTGGCAGGGGGAGGGCCGGGGTGAGCAGTTCTTC
clone_size: few
j_call: TRBJ2-1
d_call: -
v_call: TRBV5-4

cdr3_aa: CASSYREGQPQHF
cdr3_nt: TGTGCCAGCAGTTACAGGGAAGGTCAGCCCCAGCATTTT
clone_size: -
j_call: TRBJ1-5
d_call: -
v_call: TRBV6-5

cdr3_aa: CASSLAVGGRDTGELFF
cdr3_nt: TGCGCCAGCAGCTTGGCCGTCGGGGGGCGCGACACCGGGGAGCTGTTTTTT
clone_size: -
j_call: TRBJ2-2
d_call: -
v_call: TRBV5-1

cdr3_aa: CASSQGQTETQYF
cdr3_nt: TGTGCCAGCAGCCAGGGACAGACAGAGACCCAGTACTTC
clone_size: -
j_call: TRBJ2-5
d_call: TRBD1
v_call: TRBV7-7

cdr3_aa: CASNNVLGGGDGYTF
cdr3_nt: TGTGCCAGCAACAATGTGTTGGGGGGAGGCGATGGCTACACCTTC
clone_size: -
j_call: TRBJ1-2
d_call: -
v_call: TRBV11-1

cdr3_aa: CASTPARGGPGQYF
cdr3_nt: TGTGCCAGCACCCCGGCTCGGGGTGGGCCCGGGCAGTACTTC
clone_size: -
j_call: TRBJ2-7
d_call: -
v_call: TRBV7-8

cdr3_aa: CASSLISSYNSPLHF
cdr3_nt: TGTGCCAGCAGTTTAATTAGCTCCTATAATTCACCCCTCCACTTT
clone_size: -
j_call: TRBJ1-6
d_call: -
v_call: TRBV27

cdr3_aa: CASSVDGGSGVYEQYF
cdr3_nt: TGTGCCAGCAGCGTAGACGGCGGGAGTGGGGTGTACGAGCAGTACTTC
clone_size: -
j_call: TRBJ2-7
d_call: TRBD2
v_call: TRBV9

cdr3_aa: CASSFQGAGTGKLFF
cdr3_nt: TGTGCCAGCAGCTTCCAGGGGGCGGGTACCGGGAAGCTGTTTTTT
clone_size: -
j_call: TRBJ2-2
d_call: TRBD1
v_call: TRBV6-1

cdr3_aa: CASSPRGDGYTF
cdr3_nt: TGTGCCAGCTCACCCCGAGGAGATGGCTACACCTTC
clone_size: few
j_call: TRBJ1-2
d_call: -
v_call: TRBV18

cdr3_aa: CASSLGGQAYNSPLHF
cdr3_nt: TGTGCCAGCAGCTTAGGTGGTCAGGCGTATAATTCACCCCTCCACTTT
clone_size: -
j_call: TRBJ1-6
d_call: -
v_call: TRBV7-9

cdr3_aa: CASSLGPGGDEKLFF
cdr3_nt: TGCGCCAGCAGCCTCGGGCCGGGGGGCGATGAAAAACTGTTTTTT
clone_size: -
j_call: TRBJ1-4
d_call: -
v_call: TRBV4-1

cdr3_aa: CASTKGVRQYF
cdr3_nt: TGTGCCAGCACTAAGGGGGTACGGCAGTATTTT
clone_size: -
j_call: TRBJ2-3
d_call: -
v_call: TRBV6-5

cdr3_aa: CASSPRLAGYEQYF
cdr3_nt: TGTGCCAGCAGCCCCAGACTAGCGGGCTACGAGCAGTACTTC
clone_size: -
j_call: TRBJ2-7
d_call: TRBD2
v_call: TRBV9

cdr3_aa: CTSSVRKDSTDTQYF
cdr3_nt: TGCACCAGCAGCGTCCGGAAGGATAGCACAGATACGCAGTATTTT
clone_size: -
j_call: TRBJ2-3
d_call: -
v_call: TRBV1

cdr3_aa: CASSLPQRGAKETQYF
cdr3_nt: TGTGCCAGCAGCTTGCCCCAGCGGGGGGCCAAAGAGACCCAGTACTTC
clone_size: -
j_call: TRBJ2-5
d_call: TRBD2
v_call: TRBV5-4

cdr3_aa: CASSLGGKGNYGYTF
cdr3_nt: TGTGCCAGCAGCTTAGGGGGGAAGGGTAACTATGGCTACACCTTC
clone_size: -
j_call: TRBJ1-2
d_call: -
v_call: TRBV13

cdr3_aa: CASSRSGRTYEQYF
cdr3_nt: TGTGCCAGCAGCCGTAGCGGGCGGACCTACGAGCAGTACTTC
clone_size: -
j_call: TRBJ2-7
d_call: TRBD2
v_call: TRBV11-3

cdr3_aa: CASSPGQGSSYNEQFF
cdr3_nt: TGTGCCAGCAGCCCGGGACAGGGGAGCTCCTACAATGAGCAGTTCTTC
clone_size: once
j_call: TRBJ2-1
d_call: TRBD1
v_call: TRBV7-9

cdr3_aa: CASSGQGENSPLHF
cdr3_nt: TGTGCCAGCAGTGGGCAGGGAGAAAATTCACCCCTCCACTTT
clone_size: -
j_call: TRBJ1-6
d_call: -
v_call: TRBV25-1

cdr3_aa: CASSSGGLAGLTGELFF
cdr3_nt: TGTGCCAGCAGCTCAGGAGGCTTAGCGGGGCTGACCGGGGAGCTGTTTTTT
clone_size: -
j_call: TRBJ2-2
d_call: TRBD2
v_call: TRBV7-9

cdr3_aa: CASSLLDSNQPQHF
cdr3_nt: TGTGCCAGCAGCTTACTCGATAGCAATCAGCCCCAGCATTTT
clone_size: -
j_call: TRBJ1-5
d_call: -
v_call: TRBV7-9

cdr3_aa: CASSHGYEQYF
cdr3_nt: TGTGCCAGTAGTCACGGATACGAGCAGTACTTC
clone_size: -
j_call: TRBJ2-7
d_call: -
v_call: TRBV19

cdr3_aa: CASSFSSGNTIYF
cdr3_nt: TGTGCCAGCAGTTTTTCCTCTGGAAACACCATATATTTT
clone_size: -
j_call: TRBJ1-3
d_call: -
v_call: TRBV28